This entry describes one T cell receptor (beta chain). There are a few counts of this clonotype. Its specific antigen is unknown. The sample holds no much larger clone one base away, and base qualities are not on file. Sequencing relied on an Illumina HiSeq 1500. The public reads were run again by TCRdb, first through fastp at Q25 and then through MiXCR, and only productive beta chains were kept. Rows matching on CDR3 protein sequence are summarized as one entry with the most common DNA and genes. This sample gives 640,000 or so distinct CDR3 sequences in total; about 33% of them show up just once. In total, the top ten clones hold approximately 18% of the sample. The data derive from a study of T cell repertoires in cytomegalovirus infection (dated 2019 in TCRdb). About the full investigation: Alongside well-studied HLA-B-restricted epitopes, the peptide stimulations were aimed at recently identified HLA-C-restricted CMV epitopes, whose presentation resists viral immunomodulation. The HLA type of each donor mattered for the analysis, because public TCR beta signatures pointed to carriage of CMV infection along with the matching HLA type. Beyond this particular receptor, the publication reports: In both this cohort and an independent roughly 330-donor cohort, the cumulative frequency of public TCR beta family members distinguished carriers of CMV infection plus the relevant HLA type. The ex vivo response was dominated by HLA-C-restricted CMV-specific TCR beta clonotypes, which also provided the single most frequent clonotype in two of eight donors.

The germline V gene supplies CDR1 MNHNS and CDR2 SASEGT. Trimming at the junction amounts to 4 bases on V and 10 bases on J, and the germline ends lie 14 bases apart. CDR3 length: 13 amino acids, cysteine to phenylalanine. The DNA shown is the 39-base CDR3, in frame from base 1. The treatment or condition label, read with the paper, signifies: in vitro stimulation with specific CMV peptide epitopes to enrich CMV-specific T cells. The source is a human donor in good health (CMV status not recorded). Some clones in this sample may be carry-over from other donors' samples. Specimen: cultured PBMCs, collected from culture after CMV antigen stimulation. The chain employs TRBV6-1 and TRBJ2-4; the best D guess is TRBD1, with 6 bases matching. The CDR3 loop reads CASSANQGWIQYF. The sequenced DNA is TGTGCCAGCAGTGCCAATCAGGGGTGGATTCAGTACTTC.